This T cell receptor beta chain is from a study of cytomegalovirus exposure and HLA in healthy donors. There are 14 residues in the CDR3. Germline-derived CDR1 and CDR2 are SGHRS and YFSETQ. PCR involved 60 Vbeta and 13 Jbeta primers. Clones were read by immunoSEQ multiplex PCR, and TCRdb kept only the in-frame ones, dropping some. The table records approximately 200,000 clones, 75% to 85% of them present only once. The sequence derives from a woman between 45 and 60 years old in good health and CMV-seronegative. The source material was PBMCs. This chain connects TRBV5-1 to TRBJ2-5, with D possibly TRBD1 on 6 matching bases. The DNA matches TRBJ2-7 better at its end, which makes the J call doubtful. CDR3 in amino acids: CASSLVVGTNEQYF. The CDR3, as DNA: TGCGCCAGCAGCTTGGTGGTTGGGACAAACGAGCAGTACTTC.